These 4 T cell receptor beta chains were sequenced from one sample in a study of cytomegalovirus exposure and HLA in healthy donors (TCRdb year 2017). The library came from the immunoSEQ multiplex PCR assay. For the multiplex PCR, a mixture combining 60 forward primers for TCR Vbeta segments and 13 reverse primers for TCR Jbeta segments was used. TCRdb holds this immuneACCESS table with in-frame rearrangements only. Some clones are missing; in checked studies, unresolved V genes explain under half, and the rest has no known cause. This sample comprises under 200,000 clones, roughly 79% of them detected only once. The leading ten clones occupy under 2.5% of the sample. The sample was PBMCs. These receptors all stem from a woman in her twenties or thirties in good health and CMV-seropositive.

To note about this clone: Other DNA sequences in this sample translate to the same CDR3. This chain uses TRBV5-6 with TRBJ2-3; D is undetermined. V was shortened by 0 bases and J by 1 base, with 6 bases between the two germline ends. The CDR3 runs to 14 residues. Germline CDR1 reads SGHDT; CDR2 reads YYEEEE. In DNA form, the CDR3 reads TGTGCCAGCAGCTTGGAGCAGGGCACAGATACGCAGTATTTT. This sequence encodes CASSLEQGTDTQYF.

This clone has more than one count but fewer than ten. V gene TRBV5-6 combines with J gene TRBJ2-3; 8 bases align to TRBD1. This CDR3 region has 15 residues. The V segment lost 3 bases and the J segment 0 bases; nucleotides outside the gene matches: 3. CDR1 is SGHDT and CDR2 is YYEEEE in the germline V gene. The CDR3 here is CASSSWTGSTDTQYF. In DNA form, the CDR3 reads TGTGCCAGCAGCTCCTGGACAGGGAGCACAGATACGCAGTATTTT.

The chain has TRBV28 and TRBJ1-5; tentatively, D is TRBD1 (6 bases). The CDR3 has 15 amino acids. Trimming left V 5 bases short and J 6 bases short, with 17 bases between. Germline loops: CDR1 MDHEN, CDR2 SYDVKM. The CDR3 DNA reads TGTGCCAGCAGTCCCCCTAACAGGGTGAGTCAGCCCCAGCATTTT. Its translation: CASSPPNRVSQPQHF.

The gene calls are TRBV21-1 and TRBJ2-1; the table's TRBD1 call for D was not verified on the DNA. TRBV21-1 is shown as a pseudogene. The CDR3 has 14 residues. The CDR3 nucleotides read TGTGCCAGCAGCAAAGTACACATTTACAATGAGCAGTTCTTC. It codes for CASSKVHIYNEQFF.